A single sample gave rise to the 16 T cell receptor beta chains below, sequenced in a study of T-cell reconstitution after alpha-beta-depleted transplantation in children. As it was prepared, the TCRbeta library received unique molecular identifiers. TCRdb ran MiXCR on the PCR reads and lists one entry per CDR3 protein. The sample carries about 610,000 distinct CDR3 sequences, roughly a tenth recorded once. This specimen consisted of PBMCs from the stem cell graft donor, obtained from the stem cell graft. Receptor source: a human donor who donated a stem cell graft to a child with acute myeloid leukemia.

In its sample, this clonotype was seen a few times. The V call is TRBV7-2, the J call TRBJ1-4; possibly TRBD1 for D (5 bases). V lost 4 bases to trimming and J lost 4 bases, with 13 bases between them. This CDR3 has 15 residues. Per the germline V gene, CDR1 is SGHTA and CDR2 is FQGNSA. Written as DNA, the CDR3 is TGTGCCAGCAGCTCCTCTGTGGGGGATAATGAAAAACTGTTTTTT. Amino acids: CASSSSVGDNEKLFF.

This clonotype was observed a handful of times. The chain recombines TRBV7-3 with TRBJ2-3, with TRBD2 matching over 11 bases. V was pared by 4 bases and J by 2 bases, with 5 bases of the junction left unmatched. Germline lookup yields CDR1 SGHTA and CDR2 FQGTGA. The CDR3 totals 16 residues. The CDR3, as DNA: TGTGCCAGCAGCTACCGACTAGCGGGAAACACAGATACGCAGTATTTT. Residues: CASSYRLAGNTDTQYF.

This clonotype has a handful of counts. The chain is built from TRBV20-1 and TRBJ2-3, with a weak D call TRBD2 (6 bases). Trimming took 3 bases from V and 1 from J, leaving 23 bases between them. This CDR3 is 18 amino acids long. Germline CDR1 and CDR2: DFQATT and SNEGSKA (reference sequence). The CDR3 reads CSASHQGLAGLRTDTQYF. In DNA, the CDR3 is TGCAGTGCTAGTCACCAGGGTCTTGCGGGGTTACGCACAGATACGCAGTATTTT.

J is TRBJ1-4 and V is TRBV20-1; 12 nucleotides align to TRBD1. The V segment lost 5 bases and the J segment 3 bases; nucleotides outside the gene matches: 4. In germline, CDR1 is DFQATT, CDR2 SNEGSKA (reference sequence). CDR3 length equals 15 residues. CDR3 in amino acids: CSAGGQGASNEKLFF. CDR3 nucleotides: TGCAGTGCTGGGGGACAGGGGGCCTCTAATGAAAAACTGTTTTTT.

The chain couples TRBV2 to TRBJ1-1; a weak D match, TRBD1 (6 bases). This CDR3 is built from 12 residues. V was pared by 11 bases and J by 7 bases, with 17 bases between. The germline V gene encodes CDR1 SNHLY and CDR2 FYNNEI. In DNA, the CDR3 is TGTGCCGGGGGAGCGCAGGGGATTGAAGCTTTCTTT. Its protein is CAGGAQGIEAFF.

This clonotype showed up many times. DNA of the CDR3: TGCAGCGTTGCCCTTGCGGGGGAGGGCACCGGGGAGCTGTTTTTT. Its translation: CSVALAGEGTGELFF. The chain recombines TRBV29-1 with TRBJ2-2; 7 bases align to TRBD2. The germline gives CDR1 SQVTM, CDR2 ANQGSEA. The CDR3 is 15 amino acids. V was clipped by 4 bases and J by 4 bases; unmatched bases: 9.

The V and J genes are TRBV5-1 and TRBJ1-1, with TRBD1 matching over 7 bases. The CDR3 length is 14 residues. Germline V gives CDR1 SGHRS, CDR2 YFSETQ. J gave up 1 base and V 5 bases, and 5 bases lay outside the gene matches. DNA for the CDR3: TGCGCCAGCAGGGAGCGGACAGGGAACACTGAAGCTTTCTTT. It codes for CASRERTGNTEAFF.

This clonotype was recorded a few times. This chain joins TRBV5-6 and TRBJ2-7; 9 bases agree with TRBD1. V lost 6 bases and J lost 0; bases outside the gene matches: 10. Germline V gene data show CDR1 as SGHDT and CDR2 as YYEEEE. This CDR3 is built from 16 residues. The CDR3 region is CASTITGGPFSYEQYF. CDR3 coding DNA: TGTGCCAGCACCATCACAGGGGGCCCCTTCTCCTACGAGCAGTACTTC.

This clonotype has at least ten counts. The rearrangement joins TRBV24-1 to TRBJ2-1; 9 bases match TRBD2. The CDR3 is 14 residues long. Germline CDR1 reads KGHDR; CDR2 reads SFDVKD. V was clipped by 6 bases and J by 9 bases; unmatched bases: 8. The CDR3 region is CATSFSGSRREQFF. CDR3 coding DNA: TGTGCCACCAGTTTTAGCGGGAGCCGTCGTGAGCAGTTCTTC.

This clonotype was seen only a few times. The rearrangement joins TRBV9 to TRBJ2-2; no reliable D call. Looked up from germline, CDR1 is SGDLS and CDR2 is YYNGEE. Trimming shortened V by 5 bases and J by 9 bases, and 11 bases separated the two germline ends. This CDR3 spans 12 amino acids. DNA for the CDR3: TGTGCCAGCAGTGCCCCGAGACGGGAGCTGTTTTTT. It yields the protein CASSAPRRELFF.

This clonotype was seen repeatedly, ten times or more. J is TRBJ2-3 and V is TRBV29-1; D is unresolved. The germline CDR1 and CDR2 sequences are SQVTM and ANQGSEA. V was trimmed by 4 bases and J by 0 bases, leaving 5 bases between them. CDR3 length: 12 amino acids. The CDR3 DNA follows: TGCAGCGTTGCTACAAGCACAGATACGCAGTATTTT. It yields the protein CSVATSTDTQYF.

This clonotype was counted only a few times. This chain connects TRBV18 to TRBJ2-3; the match to TRBD1 covers 11 bases. The CDR3 has 15 residues. V was clipped by 6 bases and J by 5 bases; unmatched bases: 7. Germline V gene data show CDR1 as KGHSH and CDR2 as LQKENI. The CDR3 nucleotides read TGTGCCAGCTCTCAGGACAGGGGGCTTGGAGATACGCAGTATTTT. Translated, it gives CASSQDRGLGDTQYF.

This clonotype has ten or more counts. The rearrangement uses TRBV6-5 and TRBJ2-5, with TRBD1 as a possible D gene (5 bases). The germline V gene has CDR1 MNHEY and CDR2 SVGAGI. The ends were cut back, 7 bases at V and 5 bases at J, with 8 bases in the middle. The length of the CDR3 is 11 residues. Here the CDR3 reads CASTRGETQYF. As DNA, the CDR3 is TGTGCCAGCACAAGGGGCGAGACCCAGTACTTC.

V usage is TRBV27 and J usage is TRBJ2-3; no reliable D call. Germline assignment: CDR1 MNHEY and CDR2 SMNVEV (reference sequence). The CDR3 is 14 amino acids. The V end lost 5 bases, the J end lost 5 bases, and 14 bases lay between the germline ends. This CDR3 is CASSPRPGIDTQYF. The CDR3 DNA follows: TGTGCCAGCAGTCCCCGACCGGGTATAGATACGCAGTATTTT.

The V gene is TRBV29-1, the J gene TRBJ2-1; TRBD2 matches at 9 bases. The CDR3 has 13 residues. V lost 4 bases, J lost 7 bases, and 5 bases stayed unmatched. The germline CDR1 and CDR2 sequences are SQVTM and ANQGSEA. The CDR3: CSVALAGRNEQFF. The CDR3 DNA reads as TGCAGCGTTGCACTAGCGGGCCGTAATGAGCAGTTCTTC.

This clonotype has ten or more counts. The rearrangement uses TRBV5-1 and TRBJ2-1; TRBD2 matches at 7 bases. CDR3 length: 16 residues. V shed 2 bases, J shed 5 bases, and the junction held 10 bases outside the gene matches. Germline CDR1 reads SGHRS; CDR2 reads YFSETQ. The CDR3 loop is CASSFLQRGPNNEQFF. For the CDR3, the DNA is TGCGCCAGCAGCTTCCTTCAGCGGGGTCCTAACAATGAGCAGTTCTTC.